Shown below are 8 T cell receptor beta chains from a single sample sequenced in a study of blood T cell repertoires in COVID-19. Produced via immunoSEQ multiplex PCR; TCRdb's table is partial and in-frame only. The data contain 250,000 or so clones, around 88% of them singletons. Material: PBMCs or T cells enriched from blood (not recorded which). Receptors originate from a woman aged 40 to 50 with acute COVID-19.

This chain joins TRBV7-8 and TRBJ2-7; TRBD2 agrees at 7 bases. With 1 base clipped from V and 0 bases from J, the junction kept 6 bases outside the gene matches. CDR3 length equals 16 residues. Germline CDR1 and CDR2: SGHVS and FQNEAQ. The DNA of the CDR3 is TGTGCCAGCAGCTTAGATCTAGCGGTAAGCTCCTACGAGCAGTACGTC. Its protein is CASSLDLAVSSYEQYV.

The CDR3 DNA sequence: TGTGCCAGCAGCTTAACGACAGGGAAAAACACTGAAGCTTTCTTT. It is translated as CASSLTTGKNTEAFF. This chain connects TRBV11-2 to TRBJ1-1, with 7 bases lining up with TRBD1. The CDR3 is made up of 15 amino acids. Germline V gives CDR1 SGHAT, CDR2 FQNNGV. Losses at the gene ends were 2 bases for V and 2 bases for J; bases not matched to a gene: 5.

The chain couples TRBV4-1 to TRBJ2-7, with D possibly TRBD2 on 6 matching bases. Trimming pared 0 bases from V and 3 bases from J, leaving 12 bases between. The CDR3 has 15 amino acids. Germline CDR1 is MGHRA and CDR2 is YSYEKL. The CDR3, as DNA: TGCGCCAGCAGCCAAGATATGCGGGGTAACTACGAGCAGTACTTC. Amino acid sequence: CASSQDMRGNYEQYF.

The chain uses TRBV7-9 and TRBJ2-7; tentative D call: TRBD2 (5 bases). Germline V gene sequence: CDR1 SEHNR, CDR2 FQNEAQ (reference sequence). The V gene lost 5 bases and the J gene lost 6 bases, with 29 bases spanning the gap. The CDR3 runs 18 residues. The CDR3: CASSPPQTSGSRYSEQYV. The CDR3, as DNA: TGTGCCAGCAGCCCCCCGCAGACCTCTGGGAGCCGCTATAGCGAGCAGTACGTC.

This chain joins TRBV5-1 and TRBJ2-7, with 10 bases lining up with TRBD2. Germline-derived CDR1 and CDR2 are SGHRS and YFSETQ. V trimming: 0 bases; J trimming: 7 bases; junction bases outside the gene matches: 4. The CDR3 has 14 amino acids. CDR3: CASSLGISGGEQYF. CDR3 bases: TGCGCCAGCAGCTTGGGTATTAGCGGGGGGGAGCAGTACTTC.

The rearrangement uses TRBV9 and TRBJ1-2; 7 bases fit TRBD1. Trimming took 5 bases from V and 1 from J; bases not matched to a gene: 11. Germline lookup yields CDR1 SGDLS and CDR2 YYNGEE. The CDR3 is 16 residues long. Written as DNA, the CDR3 is TGTGCCAGCAGGAGACAGGGCGCCGGATATAACTATGGCTACACCTTC. This encodes CASRRQGAGYNYGYTF.

CDR3 sequence reads: CASSYSGNYNEQFF. The CDR3 nucleotides are TGCGCCAGCAGTTATAGCGGAAACTACAATGAGCAGTTCTTC. The J gene is TRBJ2-1, the V gene TRBV4-1, with D perhaps TRBD2 (6 bases). This CDR3 contains 14 residues. Between the trimmed V and J ends, which lost 6 bases and 3 bases, there was a span of 12 bases. Per the germline V gene, CDR1 is MGHRA and CDR2 is YSYEKL.

This chain links TRBV2 with TRBJ1-2, with a weak D call TRBD1 (5 bases). This CDR3 comprises 12 residues. Germline V gene sequence: CDR1 SNHLY, CDR2 FYNNEI. Trimming stripped 4 bases from V and 4 bases from J, with 7 bases between. The CDR3 sequence: CASSGQGYGYTF. Written as DNA, the CDR3 is TGTGCCAGCAGTGGGCAGGGCTATGGCTACACCTTC. The full variable domain, rest sourced from reference TRBV2 and TRBJ1-2, is EPEVTQTPSHQVTQMGQEVILRCVPISNHLYFYWYRQILGQKVEFLVSFYNNEISEKSEIFDDQFSVERPDGSNFTLKIRSTKLEDSAMYFCASSGQGYGYTFGSGTRLTVV.